A single sample is the source of the 20 T cell receptor beta chains below, sequenced in a study of T cell changes during pregnancy in multiple sclerosis. The data were produced by immunoSEQ multiplex PCR, yet TCRdb's version contains in-frame clones alone and is incomplete. The profile covers 85,000 to 110,000 clones, with almost 95% appearing a single time and 0.9% to 0.95% taken by the ten largest. The sequencing used peripheral blood, collected after pregnancy. These receptors were taken from a female donor with multiple sclerosis, enrolled in a pregnancy study.

This chain links TRBV27 with TRBJ2-7, with TRBD1 matching over 9 bases. Germline V CDR1 and CDR2: MNHEY, SMNVEV (reference sequence). The CDR3 extends over 15 amino acids. V was pared by 11 bases and J by 2 bases, with 13 bases of the junction left unmatched. The CDR3 here is CAFLNPGQGTYEQYF. In DNA, the CDR3 is TGTGCCTTCCTTAATCCGGGACAGGGTACCTACGAGCAGTACTTC.

This chain connects TRBV19 to TRBJ2-7, with TRBD1 matching 7 bases. CDR3 length: 13 amino acids. Losses at the gene ends were 6 bases for V and 5 bases for J; bases not matched to a gene: 7. CDR1 is LNHDA, CDR2 SQIVND, per germline (reference sequence). Here the CDR3 reads CASSIRGIDEQYF. The CDR3 DNA reads TGTGCCAGTAGCATCAGGGGGATCGACGAGCAGTACTTC.

The chain is built from TRBV5-1 and TRBJ2-2; a possible D gene is TRBD2 (7 bases). V gave up 5 bases and J gave up 4 bases, with 15 bases separating them. The CDR3 has 15 residues. Germline CDR1 and CDR2: SGHRS and YFSETQ. The CDR3 nucleotides are TGCGCCAGCAGTAGGAGGGGGGGCACCACCGGGGAGCTGTTTTTT. Residues: CASSRRGGTTGELFF.

This chain uses TRBV25-1 with TRBJ2-1; 9 bases line up with TRBD2. The CDR3 extends over 16 amino acids. The V gene end was trimmed by 2 bases and the J gene end by 2 bases; junction bases not matched to a gene: 4. CDR1 and CDR2 from the germline V gene are MGHDK and SYGVNS. CDR3 nucleotide sequence: TGTGCCAGCAGTGAAGGCGGGAGGGCCCCCTACAATGAGCAGTTCTTC. It encodes CASSEGGRAPYNEQFF.

This chain connects TRBV27 to TRBJ1-5; tentative D call: TRBD1 (6 bases). Germline CDR1 reads MNHEY; CDR2 reads SMNVEV (reference sequence). V lost 5 bases to trimming and J lost 0 bases, with 11 bases between them. The CDR3 contains 15 residues. In DNA form, the CDR3 reads TGTGCCAGCAGTCCCGGGACATATAGCAATCAGCCCCAGCATTTT. It encodes CASSPGTYSNQPQHF.

The chain couples TRBV4-1 to TRBJ2-2; 8 bases are a match to TRBD1. Trimming cost V 3 bases and J 0 bases; bases outside gene matches: 6. Germline values: CDR1 MGHRA, CDR2 YSYEKL. CDR3 length: 17 residues. CDR3 protein: CASSHTPGQANTGELFF. The CDR3 DNA follows: TGCGCCAGCAGCCACACCCCGGGACAGGCGAACACCGGGGAGCTGTTTTTT.

The chain recombines TRBV4-2 with TRBJ2-5; 11 positions agree with TRBD2. Losses at the gene ends were 0 bases for V and 5 bases for J; bases not matched to a gene: 5. Per germline, CDR1 LGHNA and CDR2 YNFKEQ. The CDR3 has 16 residues. CDR3 protein: CASSQEISGGGETQYF. The CDR3, as DNA: TGTGCCAGCAGCCAAGAGATTAGCGGGGGGGGTGAGACCCAGTACTTC.

The rearrangement joins TRBV10-2 to TRBJ1-6; D is unresolved. V lost 2 bases to trimming and J lost 10 bases, with 9 bases between them. In germline, CDR1 is WSHSY, CDR2 SAAADI. CDR3 size: 13 residues. The DNA of the CDR3 is TGCGCCAGCAGTGAGACCATTAGATCACCCCTCCACTTT. Translating gives CASSETIRSPLHF.

The rearrangement uses TRBV5-4 and TRBJ1-1; 11 bases agree with TRBD1. V lost 4 bases to trimming and J lost 7 bases; unmatched junction nucleotides: 6. Germline V gives CDR1 SGHNT, CDR2 YYREEE (reference sequence). The CDR3 is made up of 14 amino acids. The CDR3 nucleotides read TGTGCCAGCAGCCCGGACAGGGGGCTGGGTGAAGCTTTCTTT. Amino acid sequence: CASSPDRGLGEAFF.

V and J are TRBV27 and TRBJ2-7; possible D gene TRBD1, 5 bases. V was trimmed by 5 bases and J by 3 bases, leaving 11 bases between them. The CDR3 is made up of 13 amino acids. Looked up from germline, CDR1 is MNHEY and CDR2 is SMNVEV (reference sequence). In nucleotides, the CDR3 is TGTGCCAGCAGTCCCTTAGGGGACTACGAGCAGTACTTC. As protein: CASSPLGDYEQYF.

The CDR3 loop reads CASSLSGGDGELFF. In nucleotides, the CDR3 is TGTGCCAGCAGCCTTAGCGGGGGGGACGGGGAGCTGTTTTTT. The genes are TRBV4-2 and TRBJ2-2, with TRBD2 identical over 11 bases. The CDR3 length is 14 residues. Germline V gene data show CDR1 as LGHNA and CDR2 as YNFKEQ. The V segment lost 4 bases and the J segment 7 bases; nucleotides outside the gene matches: 2.

The chain has TRBV5-8 and TRBJ2-3; D is possibly TRBD1 (6 bases). V lost 5 bases and J lost 6, with 28 bases in between. The CDR3 is 18 amino acids. Germline values: CDR1 SGHTS, CDR2 YDEGEE. The CDR3 DNA reads TGTGCCAGCAGTCTTGGGCCAGGGGATGAGGGTTATGTTGATACGCAGTATTTT. Its translation is CASSLGPGDEGYVDTQYF.

The rearrangement links TRBV29-1 to TRBJ2-5; the match to TRBD1 covers 9 bases. This CDR3 spans 13 amino acids. J was trimmed by 5 bases and V by 6 bases; bases with no gene match: 7. Per germline, CDR1 SQVTM and CDR2 ANQGSEA. CDR3: CSVGQGLGETQYF. CDR3 bases: TGCAGCGTAGGACAGGGGTTAGGGGAGACCCAGTACTTC. The entire variable domain, with the rest obtained from reference TRBV29-1 and TRBJ2-5, is as follows: SAVISQKPSRDICQRGTSLTIQCQVDSQVTMMFWYRQQPGQSLTLIATANQGSEATYESGFVIDKFPISRPNLTFSTLTVSNMSPEDSSIYLCSVGQGLGETQYFGPGTRLLVL.

This clone appeared a single time. The chain carries TRBV5-1 and TRBJ2-2; the D is unclear. The CDR3 runs to 16 residues. Trimming pared 0 bases from V and 0 bases from J, leaving 9 bases between. Germline V gene sequence: CDR1 SGHRS, CDR2 YFSETQ. The chain's CDR3 is CASSLGGAANTGELFF. The CDR3 DNA is TGCGCCAGCAGCTTGGGCGGAGCAGCGAACACCGGGGAGCTGTTTTTT.

This clone was seen just once. The chain couples TRBV30 to TRBJ1-3; 9 bases are shared with TRBD1. With 4 bases clipped from V and 4 bases from J, the junction kept 5 bases outside the gene matches. Germline CDR1 reads GTSNPN; CDR2 reads SVGIG (reference sequence). The CDR3 extends over 14 amino acids. DNA for the CDR3: TGTGCCTGGACCCCACAGGGGGCGGGAAACACCATATATTTT. It is translated as CAWTPQGAGNTIYF. The whole variable domain, filled in from reference TRBV30 and TRBJ1-3, reads SQTIHQWPATLVQPVGSPLSLECTVEGTSNPNLYWYRQAAGRGLQLLFYSVGIGQISSEVPQNLSASRPQDRQFILSSKKLLLSDSGFYLCAWTPQGAGNTIYFGEGSWLTVV.

Only one count was recorded for this clone. Other DNA sequences within the sample encode an identical CDR3. This chain uses TRBV5-1 with TRBJ2-7; TRBD1 matches at 10 bases. The V gene's germline CDR1 is SGHRS and CDR2 YFSETQ. J gave up 4 bases and V 4 bases, and 2 bases lay outside the gene matches. The CDR3 runs to 13 residues. CDR3 bases: TGCGCCAGCAGCCGGGACAGGGGATACGAGCAGTACTTC. Protein sequence: CASSRDRGYEQYF.

The chain uses TRBV7-6 and TRBJ2-2; TRBD1 agrees at 7 bases. The junction had 9 bases not matched to a gene; V was cut back by 5 bases and J by 3 bases. Per the germline V gene, CDR1 is SGHVS and CDR2 is FNYEAQ. This CDR3 comprises 16 residues. The CDR3 here is CASSGPRGLDTGELFF. DNA for the CDR3: TGTGCCAGCAGCGGCCCCAGGGGGTTGGACACCGGGGAGCTGTTTTTT.

The rearrangement joins TRBV6-5 to TRBJ2-3; a possible D gene is TRBD1 (6 bases). Looked up from germline, CDR1 is MNHEY and CDR2 is SVGAGI. The ends were cut back, 8 bases at V and 6 bases at J, with 18 bases in the middle. This CDR3 has 14 residues. DNA of the CDR3: TGTGCCAGCGGGGGCCAGCACCAGGCCGATACGCAGTATTTT. Translating it yields CASGGQHQADTQYF.

This sequence joins TRBV12-5 and TRBJ2-2, with D perhaps TRBD1 (7 bases). Germline CDR1 LGHNT, CDR2 FRNRAP. Trimming shortened V by 6 bases and J by 2 bases, and 40 bases separated the two germline ends. The CDR3 covers 24 residues. The CDR3 nucleotides read TGTGCTAGTGGCGAAAACAGGGGCGGCCCCGATTGGGGGGACGGACGCTTAAACACCGGGGAGCTGTTTTTT. This codes for CASGENRGGPDWGDGRLNTGELFF.

The CDR3 here is CASSLTIGQAQYF. The DNA for the CDR3 is TGTGCCAGCAGCTTAACCATAGGACAGGCGCAGTATTTT. The V call is TRBV11-3, the J call TRBJ2-3; TRBD1 aligns across 7 bases. Losses at the gene ends were 2 bases for V and 10 bases for J; bases not matched to a gene: 6. CDR1 SGHNT and CDR2 YENEEA come from the germline V gene. This CDR3 has 13 residues.